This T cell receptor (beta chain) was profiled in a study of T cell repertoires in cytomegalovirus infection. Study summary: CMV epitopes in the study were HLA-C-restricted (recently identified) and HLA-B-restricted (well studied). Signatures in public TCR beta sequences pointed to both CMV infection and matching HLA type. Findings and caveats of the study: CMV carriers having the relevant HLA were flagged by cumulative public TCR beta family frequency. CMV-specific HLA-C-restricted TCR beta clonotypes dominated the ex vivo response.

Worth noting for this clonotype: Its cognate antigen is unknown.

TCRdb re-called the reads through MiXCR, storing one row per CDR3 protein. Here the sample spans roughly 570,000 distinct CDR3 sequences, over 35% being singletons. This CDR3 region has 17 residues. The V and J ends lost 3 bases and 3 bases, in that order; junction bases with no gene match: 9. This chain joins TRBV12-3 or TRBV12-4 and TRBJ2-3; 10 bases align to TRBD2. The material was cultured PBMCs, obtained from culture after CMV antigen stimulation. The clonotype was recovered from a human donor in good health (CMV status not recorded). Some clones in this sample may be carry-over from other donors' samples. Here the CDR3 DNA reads TGTGCCAGCAGTTTCCCCCAAGCGGGAGGGCCGACAGATACGCAGTATTTT. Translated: CASSFPQAGGPTDTQYF.